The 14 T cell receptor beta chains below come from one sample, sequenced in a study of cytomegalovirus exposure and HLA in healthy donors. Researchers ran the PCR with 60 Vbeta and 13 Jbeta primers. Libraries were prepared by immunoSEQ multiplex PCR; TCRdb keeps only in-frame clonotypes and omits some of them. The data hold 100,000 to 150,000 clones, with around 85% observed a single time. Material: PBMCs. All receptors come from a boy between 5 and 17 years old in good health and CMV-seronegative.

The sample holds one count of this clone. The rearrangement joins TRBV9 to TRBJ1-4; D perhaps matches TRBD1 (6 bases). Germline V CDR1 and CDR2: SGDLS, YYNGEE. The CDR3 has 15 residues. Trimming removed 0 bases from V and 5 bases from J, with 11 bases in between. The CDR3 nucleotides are TGTGCCAGCAGCGTAGAAGGGGGAATAAATGAAAAACTGTTTTTT. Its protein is CASSVEGGINEKLFF.

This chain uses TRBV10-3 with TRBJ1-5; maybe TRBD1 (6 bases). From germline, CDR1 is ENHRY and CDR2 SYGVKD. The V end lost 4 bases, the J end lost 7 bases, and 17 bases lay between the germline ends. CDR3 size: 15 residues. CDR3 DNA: TGTGCCATCAGTGGTGTGCAGGGACAAGGCCAGCCCCAGCATTTT. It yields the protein CAISGVQGQGQPQHF.

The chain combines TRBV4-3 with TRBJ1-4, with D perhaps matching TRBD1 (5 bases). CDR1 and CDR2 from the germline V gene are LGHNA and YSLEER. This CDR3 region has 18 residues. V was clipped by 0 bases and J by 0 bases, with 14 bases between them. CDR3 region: CASSQDGGDFPTNEKLFF. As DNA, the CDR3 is TGCGCCAGCAGCCAAGATGGGGGGGACTTCCCAACTAATGAAAAACTGTTTTTT.

The CDR3 nucleotides read TGTGCCAGCAGCCAACGTAAAAACAGCAATATTATGAACACTGAAGCTTTCTTT. Protein sequence: CASSQRKNSNIMNTEAFF. The J gene is TRBJ1-1, the V gene TRBV4-2; D uncertain. Germline-derived CDR1 and CDR2 are LGHNA and YNFKEQ. Deletions cut 2 bases from V and 0 bases from J, with 19 bases between. The CDR3 is made up of 18 amino acids.

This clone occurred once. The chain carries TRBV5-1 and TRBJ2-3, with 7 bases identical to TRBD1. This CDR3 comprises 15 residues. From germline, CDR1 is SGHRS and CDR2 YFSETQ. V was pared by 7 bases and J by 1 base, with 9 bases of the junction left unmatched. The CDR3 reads CASFQATGGTDTQYF. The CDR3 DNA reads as TGCGCCAGCTTCCAGGCAACAGGGGGCACAGATACGCAGTATTTT.

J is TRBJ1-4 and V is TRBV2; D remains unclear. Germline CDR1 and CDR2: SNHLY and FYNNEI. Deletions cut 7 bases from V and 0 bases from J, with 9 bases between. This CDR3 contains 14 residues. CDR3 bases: TGTGCCAGCACAACGAGTGCAACTAATGAAAAACTGTTTTTT. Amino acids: CASTTSATNEKLFF.

DNA of the CDR3: TGTGCCAGCAGTTCCGGGACTAGCGGGAGCGAGCAGTACTTC. Protein: CASSSGTSGSEQYF. J is TRBJ2-7 and V is TRBV6-5; 14 positions match TRBD2. Germline trimming cut 4 bases from V and 6 bases from J; bases unmatched to any gene: 2. CDR3 length equals 14 residues. Germline V lookup: CDR1 MNHEY, CDR2 SVGAGI.

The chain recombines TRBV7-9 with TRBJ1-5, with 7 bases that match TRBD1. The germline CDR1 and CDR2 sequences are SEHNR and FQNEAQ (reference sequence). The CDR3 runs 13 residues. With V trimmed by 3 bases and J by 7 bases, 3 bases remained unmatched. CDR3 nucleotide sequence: TGTGCCAGCAGCTTGACAGGGACCCAGCCCCAGCATTTT. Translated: CASSLTGTQPQHF.

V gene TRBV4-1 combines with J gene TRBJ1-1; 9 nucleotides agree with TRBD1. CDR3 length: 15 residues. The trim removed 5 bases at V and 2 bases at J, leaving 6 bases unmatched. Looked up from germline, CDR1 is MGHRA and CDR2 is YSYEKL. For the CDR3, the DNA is TGCGCCAGCAGCGCCCCGGGACAGGGAAACACTGAAGCTTTCTTT. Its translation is CASSAPGQGNTEAFF.

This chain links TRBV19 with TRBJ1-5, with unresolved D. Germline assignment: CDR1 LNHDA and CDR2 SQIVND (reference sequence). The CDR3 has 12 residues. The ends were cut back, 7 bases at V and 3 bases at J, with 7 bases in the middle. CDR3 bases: TGTGCCAGTATGGGAGACAATCAGCCCCAGCATTTT. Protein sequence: CASMGDNQPQHF.

As DNA, the CDR3 is TGTGCCAGCAGCCCGCGGACAGGGACGCTAGAGACCCAGTACTTC. Protein: CASSPRTGTLETQYF. The chain links TRBV9 to TRBJ2-5; 8 nucleotides agree with TRBD1. The length of the CDR3 is 15 residues. After removal of 4 bases from V and 4 bases from J, the junction contained 9 bases not matched to a gene. Germline values: CDR1 SGDLS, CDR2 YYNGEE.

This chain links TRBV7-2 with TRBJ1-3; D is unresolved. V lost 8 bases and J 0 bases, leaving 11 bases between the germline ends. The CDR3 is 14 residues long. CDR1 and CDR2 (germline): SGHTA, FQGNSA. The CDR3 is CASRELSSGNTIYF. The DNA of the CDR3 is TGTGCCAGCCGTGAACTGAGCTCTGGAAACACCATATATTTT.

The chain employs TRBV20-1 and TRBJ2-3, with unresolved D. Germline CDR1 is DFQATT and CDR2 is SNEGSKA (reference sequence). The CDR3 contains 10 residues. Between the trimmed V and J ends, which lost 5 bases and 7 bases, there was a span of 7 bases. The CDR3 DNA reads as TGCAGTGCTGGGCAAAATACGCAGTATTTT. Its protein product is CSAGQNTQYF.

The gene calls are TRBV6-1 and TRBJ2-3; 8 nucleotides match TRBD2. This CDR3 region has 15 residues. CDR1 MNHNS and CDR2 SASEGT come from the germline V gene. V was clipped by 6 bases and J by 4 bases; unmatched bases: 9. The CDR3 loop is CASSPLAVGADTQYF. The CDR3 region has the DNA TGTGCCAGCAGCCCACTAGCGGTGGGGGCAGATACGCAGTATTTT.